The rows below give T cell receptor beta chains drawn from one sample of a study of blood T cell repertoires in COVID-19. Measured with immunoSEQ multiplex PCR; TCRdb has only the in-frame clones, and not every one. The sample contains about 160,000 clones, roughly 90% of which appear only once. The sample consisted of peripheral blood. The receptor set was obtained from a man aged 25 to 45 with COVID-19, enrolled during active disease. CDR3s include the opening cysteine and the closing phenylalanine or tryptophan. The order of the fields is J gene, V gene, D gene, clone size, CDR3 protein, CDR3 DNA. The D gene is left open where the match is weak. Clone size, where shown, is once, few, many, or a class for clones that have expanded.

>TRBJ2-5|TRBV13|TRBD2|-
CASSSRLAGGKETQYF
TGTGCCAGCAGCTCCCGACTAGCGGGGGGGAAAGAGACCCAGTACTTC
>TRBJ1-2|TRBV28|TRBD1|-
CASSNPGQPPNYGYTF
TGTGCCAGCAGTAACCCGGGACAGCCGCCTAACTATGGCTACACCTTC
>TRBJ1-6|TRBV29-1|-|-
CSVLRGSYNSPLHF
TGCAGCGTCCTCAGGGGATCCTATAATTCACCCCTCCACTTT
>TRBJ1-2|TRBV5-5|-|-
CASSLAGGNYGYTF
TGTGCCAGCAGCTTGGCCGGGGGTAACTATGGCTACACCTTC
>TRBJ2-7|TRBV7-3|-|-
CASSLRRYPSLAVHDEQYF
TGTGCCAGCAGCTTAAGACGATACCCGTCGCTCGCGGTTCATGACGAGCAGTACTTC
>TRBJ2-1|TRBV10-3|TRBD1|-
CAIKPGQAFNEQFF
TGTGCCATCAAGCCGGGACAGGCCTTTAATGAGCAGTTCTTC
>TRBJ1-1|TRBV10-3|TRBD1|-
CAISAGQGDTEAFF
TGTGCCATCAGCGCGGGACAGGGCGACACTGAAGCTTTCTTT
>TRBJ1-2|TRBV11-3|-|-
CASSLGGSGYTF
TGTGCCAGCAGCTTAGGAGGGAGTGGCTACACCTTC
>TRBJ1-1|TRBV7-2|-|-
CASSYVGGLNTEAFF
TGTGCCAGCAGCTACGTCGGGGGATTGAACACTGAAGCTTTCTTT
>TRBJ2-3|TRBV9|-|-
CASFSGKTDTQYF
TGTGCCAGCTTCTCAGGGAAGACAGATACGCAGTATTTT
>TRBJ1-5|TRBV5-1|-|-
CASSLGQGEQPQHF
TGCGCCAGCAGCTTGGGCCAGGGCGAACAGCCCCAGCATTTT
>TRBJ1-1|TRBV7-8|-|-
CASSLVGGATEAFF
TGTGCCAGCAGCTTAGTAGGGGGGGCCACTGAAGCTTTCTTT
>TRBJ1-4|TRBV18|-|once
CASSPGATNEKLFF
TGTGCCAGCTCACCTGGGGCGACTAATGAAAAACTGTTTTTT
>TRBJ2-5|TRBV5-6|TRBD1|-
CASWDRQETQYF
TGTGCCAGCTGGGACAGGCAAGAGACCCAGTACTTC
>TRBJ1-1|TRBV7-3|-|once
CASSMTENTEAFF
TGTGCCAGCAGCATGACAGAAAACACTGAAGCTTTCTTT
>TRBJ1-4|TRBV18|-|-
CASSPSRSPVNEKLFF
TGTGCCAGCTCACCGTCCCGGAGTCCAGTAAATGAAAAACTGTTTTTT
>TRBJ2-7|TRBV6-2/TRBV6-3|TRBD1|-
CASSYPGQSYEQYF
TGTGCCAGCAGTTACCCGGGACAGTCCTACGAGCAGTACTTC
>TRBJ2-2|TRBV24-1|-|-
CATRSDTGELFF
TGTGCCACCAGATCGGACACCGGGGAGCTGTTTTTT
>TRBJ2-7|TRBV5-8|TRBD1|-
CASSLTGTGVYEQYF
TGTGCCAGCAGCTTAACCGGGACAGGGGTCTACGAGCAGTACTTC
>TRBJ2-7|TRBV11-3|TRBD1|-
CASSLGSPGQGSYEQYF
TGTGCCAGCAGCTTAGGGAGCCCCGGACAGGGCTCCTACGAGCAGTACTTC
>TRBJ2-4|TRBV6-6|-|-
CASSYTGPDIQYF
TGTGCCAGCAGTTACACAGGCCCCGACATTCAGTACTTC
>TRBJ2-5|TRBV4-3|TRBD1|-
CASSLDRGQETQYF
TGCGCCAGCAGCCTAGACAGGGGACAAGAGACCCAGTACTTC
>TRBJ2-7|TRBV5-8|-|-
CASRGEGDYEQYF
TGTGCCAGCAGGGGGGAGGGGGACTACGAGCAGTACTTC
>TRBJ1-1|TRBV11-3|-|-
CASSFTGNTEAFF
TGTGCCAGCAGCTTTACTGGGAACACTGAAGCTTTCTTT
>TRBJ2-7|TRBV19|-|once
CASSELTGEQYF
TGTGCCAGTAGCGAACTGACAGGCGAGCAGTACTTC
>TRBJ2-3|TRBV18|-|once
CASSPSPSTDTQYF
TGTGCCAGCTCACCTAGCCCGAGCACAGATACGCAGTATTTT
>TRBJ2-1|TRBV24-1|TRBD1|once
CATAGTGFYNEQFF
TGTGCCACAGCCGGGACAGGCTTCTACAATGAGCAGTTCTTC
>TRBJ2-7|TRBV6-5|TRBD1|-
CASRGTAKSYEQYF
TGTGCCAGCAGGGGGACAGCGAAATCCTACGAGCAGTACTTC
>TRBJ2-3|TRBV5-4|-|-
CASSLGLDVLDTQYF
TGTGCCAGCAGCTTGGGACTAGATGTACTCGATACGCAGTATTTT
>TRBJ1-6|TRBV7-2|TRBD1|-
CASSWTGQDSPLHF
TGTGCCAGCAGCTGGACAGGGCAAGATTCACCCCTCCACTTT
>TRBJ1-2|TRBV18|-|-
CASSPPTGNYGYTF
TGTGCCAGCTCACCACCCACAGGGAACTATGGCTACACCTTC
>TRBJ1-2|TRBV29-1|TRBD1|-
CSVPLLGQGEFGYTF
TGCAGCGTTCCTTTATTAGGACAGGGTGAATTTGGCTACACCTTC
>TRBJ1-1|TRBV18|-|-
CASSPRGDITEAFF
TGTGCCAGCTCACCGAGAGGGGACATCACTGAAGCTTTCTTT
>TRBJ1-1|TRBV11-2|TRBD1|once
CASSLVGQGVPEAFF
TGTGCCAGCAGCTTAGTCGGTCAGGGGGTTCCTGAAGCTTTCTTT
>TRBJ1-3|TRBV10-2|TRBD1|few
CASSESRTGGFSTGNTIYF
TGCGCCAGCAGTGAGTCCCGGACAGGGGGCTTCTCCACTGGAAACACCATATATTTT
>TRBJ2-6|TRBV4-3|-|-
CASSPNYGANVLTF
TGCGCCAGCAGCCCCAACTATGGGGCCAACGTCCTGACTTTC
>TRBJ2-2|TRBV6-2/TRBV6-3|-|-
CASSHSLTGELFF
TGTGCCAGCAGCCACAGCCTCACCGGGGAGCTGTTTTTT
>TRBJ1-2|TRBV5-6|TRBD1|-
CASSLRSDRGFWGGYTF
TGTGCCAGCAGCTTGAGAAGCGACAGGGGGTTTTGGGGTGGCTACACCTTC
>TRBJ2-1|TRBV28|-|-
CASSLAGASYNEQFF
TGTGCCAGCAGTTTGGCAGGGGCGTCCTACAATGAGCAGTTCTTC
>TRBJ2-3|TRBV2|TRBD2|-
CASSEASGGYTDTQYF
TGTGCCAGCAGTGAAGCTAGCGGGGGATATACAGATACGCAGTATTTT
>TRBJ1-4|TRBV5-4|TRBD1|-
CASSLGGTGLSNEKLFF
TGTGCCAGCAGCTTGGGCGGGACAGGGCTTTCTAATGAAAAACTGTTTTTT
>TRBJ2-7|TRBV9|-|-
CASSVGTAVYEQYF
TGTGCCAGCAGCGTAGGGACAGCGGTCTACGAGCAGTACTTC
>TRBJ2-7|TRBV27|TRBD1|-
CASSRKAGTGGWYEQYF
TGTGCCAGCAGCCGTAAAGCAGGGACAGGGGGATGGTACGAGCAGTACTTC
>TRBJ1-5|TRBV5-8|TRBD1|-
CASSHNQGAGSYSNQPQHF
TGTGCCAGCAGCCACAATCAGGGGGCGGGAAGCTATAGCAATCAGCCCCAGCATTTT